These 32 T cell receptor beta chains were all obtained from the same sample, sequenced in a study of T cells in localized non-small cell lung cancer. Sequencing was performed with immunoSEQ multiplex PCR; in TCRdb, only in-frame clones are kept and a portion is missing. The sample yields tens of thousands of clones, 88% seen once. The sequences come from peripheral blood, collected before any cancer treatment. The receptors were gathered from a woman between 35 and 70 years old with stage I lung adenocarcinoma.

The gene calls are TRBV7-9 and TRBJ2-1; the D gene is possibly TRBD1 (5 bases). Per germline, CDR1 SEHNR and CDR2 FQNEAQ (reference sequence). V lost 1 base and J lost 6, with 10 bases in between. There are 14 residues in the CDR3. CDR3 DNA sequence: TGTGCCAGCAGCTTAGGGGGCGGCGGCAATGAGCAGTTCTTC. Protein sequence: CASSLGGGGNEQFF.

The chain carries TRBV19 and TRBJ1-5; D gene uncertain. CDR1 and CDR2 (germline): LNHDA, SQIVND (reference sequence). V was pared by 6 bases and J by 4 bases, with 16 bases between. The CDR3 spans 15 residues. DNA of the CDR3: TGTGCCAGTAGCTACCTGAACAGCGAAAATCAGCCCCAGCATTTT. Amino acid sequence: CASSYLNSENQPQHF. Supplemented by reference TRBV19 and TRBJ1-5, the full variable domain reads DGGITQSPKYLFRKEGQNVTLSCEQNLNHDAMYWYRQDPGQGLRLIYYSQIVNDFQKGDIAEGYSVSREKKESFPLTVTSAQKNPTAFYLCASSYLNSENQPQHFGDGTRLSIL.

The gene calls are TRBV7-9 and TRBJ2-1, with D unresolved. This CDR3 spans 16 amino acids. CDR1 is SEHNR and CDR2 is FQNEAQ in the germline V gene (reference sequence). Trimming removed 5 bases at V and 0 bases at J, with 14 bases between. For the CDR3, the DNA is TGTGCCAGCAGCGCTAAGTCGCCCAGCTCCTACAATGAGCAGTTCTTC. Its protein product is CASSAKSPSSYNEQFF.

The chain recombines TRBV28 with TRBJ2-7; D uncertain. V was cut by 9 bases and J by 3 bases, with 15 bases left in between. Germline values: CDR1 MDHEN, CDR2 SYDVKM. The CDR3 spans 13 residues. CDR3 DNA: TGTGCCAGTCGGACGTCCCTCGACTACGAGCAGTACTTC. This encodes CASRTSLDYEQYF. Drawing the rest from reference TRBV28 and TRBJ2-7, the complete variable domain is DVKVTQSSRYLVKRTGEKVFLECVQDMDHENMFWYRQDPGLGLRLIYFSYDVKMKEKGDIPEGYSVSREKKERFSLILESASTNQTSMYLCASRTSLDYEQYFGPGTRLTVT.

The rearrangement uses TRBV27 and TRBJ1-5; TRBD1 matches 10 bases. V shed 4 bases, J shed 1 base, and the junction held 7 bases outside the gene matches. The CDR3 sequence is 17 residues long. CDR1 and CDR2 (germline): MNHEY, SMNVEV (reference sequence). The CDR3: CASSSLGTGVSNQPQHF. Here the CDR3 DNA reads TGTGCCAGCAGTTCCCTTGGGACAGGGGTGAGCAATCAGCCCCAGCATTTT.

The chain couples TRBV20-1 to TRBJ2-1; D not certain. CDR1 DFQATT and CDR2 SNEGSKA come from the germline V gene (reference sequence). This CDR3 spans 11 amino acids. Trimming removed 6 bases at V and 5 bases at J, with 8 bases between. Written as DNA, the CDR3 is TGCAGTGCCTACCCTGACAATGAGCAGTTCTTC. Translated: CSAYPDNEQFF.

This rearrangement joins TRBV9 to TRBJ2-7; no firm D call. Germline V lookup: CDR1 SGDLS, CDR2 YYNGEE. V lost 3 bases and J 2 bases, leaving 12 bases between the germline ends. The CDR3 extends over 14 amino acids. The CDR3 region is CASSEGRETYEQYF. CDR3 sequence (DNA): TGTGCCAGCAGCGAGGGCCGAGAAACCTACGAGCAGTACTTC.

This chain uses TRBV21-1 with TRBJ2-6. TRBV21-1 is a recognized pseudogene. This CDR3 spans 17 amino acids. This CDR3 is CASSPWDLPPGANVLTF. The CDR3 nucleotides are TGTGCCAGCAGCCCCTGGGACCTTCCCCCTGGGGCCAACGTCCTGACTTTC.

V usage is TRBV30 and J usage is TRBJ1-5; 8 nucleotides match TRBD1. The ends lost 3 bases at V and 5 bases at J; junction bases unmatched: 0. The CDR3 is 12 amino acids. Germline V gene lookup returns CDR1 GTSNPN and CDR2 SVGIG (reference sequence). The CDR3 sequence: CAWSRGHQPQHF. The CDR3 DNA reads as TGTGCCTGGAGCAGGGGGCATCAGCCCCAGCATTTT.

The chain employs TRBV11-2 and TRBJ1-2; D is perhaps TRBD1 (6 bases). Trimming removed 3 bases from V and 5 bases from J, with 10 bases in between. The CDR3 sequence is 13 residues long. Germline V lookup: CDR1 SGHAT, CDR2 FQNNGV. This CDR3 reads CASSLGAPYGYTF. In nucleotides, the CDR3 is TGTGCCAGCAGCTTGGGGGCCCCGTATGGCTACACCTTC. Based on the CDR3 plus reference TRBV11-2 and TRBJ1-2, the full variable domain is EAGVAQSPRYKIIEKRQSVAFWCNPISGHATLYWYQQILGQGPKLLIQFQNNGVVDDSQLPKDRFSAERLKGVDSTLKIQPAKLEDSAVYLCASSLGAPYGYTFGSGTRLTVV.

This chain joins TRBV6-6 and TRBJ2-1; the match to TRBD2 covers 12 bases. This CDR3 is 16 amino acids long. Germline V CDR1 and CDR2: MNHNY, SVGAGI (reference sequence). V was pared by 7 bases and J by 4 bases, with 8 bases of the junction left unmatched. CDR3 sequence reads: CASNSRTSGTYNEQFF. The CDR3 coding sequence is TGTGCCAGCAACTCCCGGACTAGCGGGACTTACAATGAGCAGTTCTTC.

V gene TRBV5-5 combines with J gene TRBJ2-2; no reliable D call. V was pared by 4 bases and J by 0 bases, with 7 bases between. There are 14 residues in the CDR3. Germline loops: CDR1 SGHKS, CDR2 YYEKEE (reference sequence). This CDR3 reads CASSPAPNTGELFF. The CDR3 DNA reads TGTGCCAGCAGCCCAGCCCCGAACACCGGGGAGCTGTTTTTT. Drawing the rest from reference TRBV5-5 and TRBJ2-2, the complete variable domain is DAGVTQSPTHLIKTRGQQVTLRCSPISGHKSVSWYQQVLGQGPQFIFQYYEKEERGRGNFPDRFSARQFPNYSSELNVNALLLGDSALYLCASSPAPNTGELFFGEGSRLTVL.

The rearrangement links TRBV6-6 to TRBJ1-4; D is perhaps TRBD1 (5 bases). Germline V gene data show CDR1 as MNHNY and CDR2 as SVGAGI (reference sequence). This CDR3 region has 14 residues. The V and J ends lost 0 bases and 6 bases respectively, with 8 bases between them. Here the CDR3 reads CASSYSRDYEKLFF. The CDR3 DNA is TGTGCCAGCAGTTACTCGAGGGACTATGAAAAACTGTTTTTT.

The chain employs TRBV18 and TRBJ2-7; D possibly corresponds to TRBD1 (5 bases). Trimming stripped 6 bases from V and 1 base from J, with 16 bases between. This CDR3 contains 15 residues. Germline-derived CDR1 and CDR2 are KGHSH and LQKENI. This CDR3 reads CASSERQGRSYEQYF. CDR3 sequence (DNA): TGTGCCAGCTCCGAAAGGCAGGGCCGGTCCTACGAGCAGTACTTC. Complete variable domain (other parts from reference TRBV18 and TRBJ2-7): NAGVMQNPRHLVRRRGQEARLRCSPMKGHSHVYWYRQLPEEGLKFMVYLQKENIIDESGMPKERFSAEFPKEGPSILRIQQVVRGDSAAYFCASSERQGRSYEQYFGPGTRLTVT.

In its sample, this clone was seen once. The chain uses TRBV27 and TRBJ1-1; TRBD1 matches at 12 bases. Germline V lookup: CDR1 MNHEY, CDR2 SMNVEV (reference sequence). The CDR3 is 18 residues long. After removal of 4 bases from V and 4 bases from J, the junction contained 13 bases not matched to a gene. The CDR3 nucleotides read TGTGCCAGCAGTTCCCTGTCCGGGACAGGGGGCAGTTTCACTGAAGCTTTCTTT. Translated, it gives CASSSLSGTGGSFTEAFF.

This clone showed up just once. The CDR3 sequence is CASSYQGQNYEQYF. The CDR3 bases are TGTGCCAGCAGTTACCAGGGACAGAACTACGAGCAGTACTTC. The chain recombines TRBV6-5 with TRBJ2-7, with 7 bases fitting TRBD1. This CDR3 spans 14 amino acids. The V gene's germline CDR1 is MNHEY and CDR2 SVGAGI. J gave up 3 bases and V 2 bases, and 4 bases lay outside the gene matches.

The rearrangement joins TRBV7-9 to TRBJ2-1, with 9 positions matching TRBD1. The CDR3 extends over 15 amino acids. The V gene's germline CDR1 is SEHNR and CDR2 FQNEAQ (reference sequence). V dropped 3 bases and J dropped 5; count of bases not matched to a gene: 5. The CDR3 nucleotides read TGTGCCAGCAGCTTGGGGGACAGGGCCCACAATGAGCAGTTCTTC. This gives the protein CASSLGDRAHNEQFF.

The rearrangement uses TRBV5-4 and TRBJ2-1, with 14 bases that match TRBD2. Trimming took 2 bases from V and 7 from J; bases not matched to a gene: 17. The CDR3 runs to 20 residues. Germline-derived CDR1 and CDR2 are SGHNT and YYREEE (reference sequence). The CDR3, as DNA: TGTGCCAGCAGCTTCACCTTGACTAGCGGGAGGGCCTACGGGGAGAATGAGCAGTTCTTC. Translated: CASSFTLTSGRAYGENEQFF.

The chain is built from TRBV2 and TRBJ2-6; no clear D gene. V gave up 10 bases and J gave up 4 bases, with 11 bases separating them. Germline V CDR1 and CDR2: SNHLY, FYNNEI. This CDR3 is built from 13 residues. Written as DNA, the CDR3 is TGTGCCAACGGACGGTCCGGGGCCAACGTCCTGACTTTC. This encodes CANGRSGANVLTF.

This rearrangement joins TRBV2 to TRBJ1-3; D is undetermined. The germline V gene encodes CDR1 SNHLY and CDR2 FYNNEI. The CDR3 totals 12 residues. The V end was cut by 7 bases, the J end by 4 bases, with 8 bases between. This CDR3 is CASTLGGNTIYF. CDR3 bases: TGTGCCAGCACCCTCGGGGGAAACACCATATATTTT.

The chain has TRBV19 and TRBJ2-2, with D maybe TRBD1 (5 bases). Trimming removed 3 bases from V and 1 base from J, with 6 bases in between. The CDR3 is 14 residues long. Germline assignment: CDR1 LNHDA and CDR2 SQIVND (reference sequence). For the CDR3, the DNA is TGTGCCAGTAGTATGCAGGGGAACACCGGGGAGCTGTTTTTT. This codes for CASSMQGNTGELFF.

This clone has more than one count but fewer than ten. The chain links TRBV6-6 to TRBJ1-2; 7 positions agree with TRBD1. The CDR3 covers 13 residues. With 6 bases clipped from V and 4 bases from J, the junction kept 5 bases outside the gene matches. Germline V CDR1 and CDR2: MNHNY, SVGAGI (reference sequence). The CDR3 DNA sequence: TGTGCCAGCAGACCGACAGGGACCTATGGCTACACCTTC. It translates to CASRPTGTYGYTF.

To note about this clone: The junction and the germline gene differ at one end; a read error may be behind it. The CDR3: CASSPPIGETQYF. The CDR3 bases are TGTGCCAGCTCCCCACCGATTGGGGAGACCCAGTACTTC. The rearrangement uses TRBV18 and TRBJ2-5, with D uncertain. Looked up from germline, CDR1 is KGHSH and CDR2 is LQKENI. This CDR3 comprises 13 residues. The variable domain in full, completed from reference TRBV18 and TRBJ2-5, reads NAGVMQNPRHLVRRRGQEARLRCSPMKGHSHVYWYRQLPEEGLKFMVYLQKENIIDESGMPKERFSAEFPKEGPSILRIQQVVRGDSAAYFCASSPPIGETQYFGPGTRLLVL.

The gene calls are TRBV28 and TRBJ1-5; TRBD1 agrees at 12 bases. Germline V CDR1 and CDR2: MDHEN, SYDVKM. The CDR3 totals 15 residues. With 10 bases clipped from V and 7 bases from J, the junction kept 11 bases outside the gene matches. The CDR3, as DNA: TGTGCCATCCGTTATGGGACAGGGGGCGTCCAGCCCCAGCATTTT. Protein sequence: CAIRYGTGGVQPQHF.

V is TRBV19 and J is TRBJ1-1; D gene ambiguous. The germline V gene has CDR1 LNHDA and CDR2 SQIVND (reference sequence). The ends were cut back, 6 bases at V and 6 bases at J, with 8 bases in the middle. The CDR3 length is 11 residues. CDR3 in DNA: TGTGCCAGTAGGGGAGTCGCTGAAGCTTTCTTT. Encoded protein: CASRGVAEAFF. Full variable domain (outside the CDR3, taken from reference TRBV19 and TRBJ1-1): DGGITQSPKYLFRKEGQNVTLSCEQNLNHDAMYWYRQDPGQGLRLIYYSQIVNDFQKGDIAEGYSVSREKKESFPLTVTSAQKNPTAFYLCASRGVAEAFFGQGTRLTVV.

The J gene is TRBJ2-1, the V gene TRBV6-5; TRBD2 agrees at 13 bases. The CDR3 runs to 16 residues. Germline V gene sequence: CDR1 MNHEY, CDR2 SVGAGI. The junction had 4 bases not matched to a gene; V was cut back by 2 bases and J by 6 bases. CDR3 nucleotides: TGTGCCAGCAGTTACCAAGGACTAGCGGGGGCCAATGAGCAGTTCTTC. It specifies CASSYQGLAGANEQFF.

The chain recombines TRBV30 with TRBJ1-2, with TRBD1 as a possible D gene (5 bases). The CDR3 contains 16 residues. The V and J ends lost 0 bases and 6 bases respectively, with 20 bases between them. The germline gives CDR1 GTSNPN, CDR2 SVGIG (reference sequence). In DNA form, the CDR3 reads TGTGCCTGGAGTGTAGGGGCCCGTTGGAAGATTAATGGCTACACCTTC. As protein: CAWSVGARWKINGYTF.

The genes are TRBV30 and TRBJ1-5, with 8 bases matching TRBD1. This CDR3 has 15 residues. Germline V gene data show CDR1 as GTSNPN and CDR2 as SVGIG (reference sequence). The ends lost 2 bases at V and 3 bases at J; junction bases unmatched: 6. CDR3 DNA sequence: TGTGCCTGGAGTTCGCGGACAGGGTCCAATCAGCCCCAGCATTTT. It yields the protein CAWSSRTGSNQPQHF. The variable domain in full, completed from reference TRBV30 and TRBJ1-5, reads SQTIHQWPATLVQPVGSPLSLECTVEGTSNPNLYWYRQAAGRGLQLLFYSVGIGQISSEVPQNLSASRPQDRQFILSSKKLLLSDSGFYLCAWSSRTGSNQPQHFGDGTRLSIL.

The chain carries TRBV29-1 and TRBJ2-3; TRBD2 aligns across 15 bases. CDR3 length: 18 amino acids. The trim removed 3 bases at V and 3 bases at J, leaving 10 bases unmatched. Germline V CDR1 and CDR2: SQVTM, ANQGSEA. CDR3 protein: CSVDGLAGGPQWTDTQYF. The CDR3 region has the DNA TGCAGCGTTGACGGACTAGCGGGAGGGCCCCAATGGACAGATACGCAGTATTTT.

The chain is built from TRBV6-1 and TRBJ2-5; 8 nucleotides line up with TRBD1. V gave up 2 bases and J gave up 2 bases; unmatched junction bases: 4. The CDR3 has 15 amino acids. Germline V gives CDR1 MNHNS, CDR2 SASEGT. Written as DNA, the CDR3 is TGTGCCAGCAGTGAATTAACAGGGGGGCAAGAGACCCAGTACTTC. It is translated as CASSELTGGQETQYF.

This chain connects TRBV4-2 to TRBJ1-2; a weak D match, TRBD1 (5 bases). Germline CDR1 and CDR2: LGHNA and YNFKEQ. V was cut by 0 bases and J by 4 bases, with 12 bases left in between. CDR3 length: 15 residues. The CDR3 is CASSQELTGFYGYTF. The CDR3 region has the DNA TGTGCCAGCAGCCAAGAACTAACAGGTTTCTATGGCTACACCTTC.

The J gene is TRBJ2-4, the V gene TRBV28; TRBD1 aligns across 7 bases. CDR3 length: 15 residues. V trimming: 1 base; J trimming: 7 bases; junction bases outside the gene matches: 7. Germline V gene sequence: CDR1 MDHEN, CDR2 SYDVKM. The CDR3 is CASSLYARGMNIQYF. The CDR3, as DNA: TGTGCCAGCAGTTTATATGCCAGGGGGATGAACATTCAGTACTTC. Together with reference TRBV28 and TRBJ2-4, the CDR3 gives the full variable domain: DVKVTQSSRYLVKRTGEKVFLECVQDMDHENMFWYRQDPGLGLRLIYFSYDVKMKEKGDIPEGYSVSREKKERFSLILESASTNQTSMYLCASSLYARGMNIQYFGAGTRLSVL.